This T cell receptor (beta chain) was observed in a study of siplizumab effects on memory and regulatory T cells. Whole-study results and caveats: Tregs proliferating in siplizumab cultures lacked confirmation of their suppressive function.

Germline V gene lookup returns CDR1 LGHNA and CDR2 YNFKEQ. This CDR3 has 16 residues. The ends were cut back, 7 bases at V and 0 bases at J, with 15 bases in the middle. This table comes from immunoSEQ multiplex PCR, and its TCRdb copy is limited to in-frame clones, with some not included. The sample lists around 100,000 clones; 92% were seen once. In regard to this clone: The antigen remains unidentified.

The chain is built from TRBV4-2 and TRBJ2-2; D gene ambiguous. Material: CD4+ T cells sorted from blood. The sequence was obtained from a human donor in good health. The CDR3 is CASKKLVTSNTGELFF. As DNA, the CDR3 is TGTGCCAGCAAGAAACTGGTAACGTCGAACACCGGGGAGCTGTTTTTT.